The next 10 T cell receptor beta chains were all read from a single sample in a study of blood T cell repertoires in COVID-19. Profiling relied on immunoSEQ multiplex PCR, and the TCRdb table lists in-frame clones only, not all of them. Of roughly 220,000 clones in the sample, approximately 80% were seen once. The source material was peripheral blood. The receptors here all came from a woman in her forties who had recovered from COVID-19.

V is TRBV6-8 and J is TRBJ1-1; D not certain. CDR3 length: 14 amino acids. V was cut by 2 bases and J by 3 bases, with 10 bases left in between. Germline-derived CDR1 and CDR2 are MNHGY and SAAAGT. DNA for the CDR3: TGTGCCAGCAGTTACGAGGCACAACACACTGAAGCTTTCTTT. Translating it yields CASSYEAQHTEAFF.

The genes are TRBV29-1 and TRBJ1-1; D is undetermined. The germline V gene has CDR1 SQVTM and CDR2 ANQGSEA. Trimming removed 6 bases from V and 0 bases from J, with 11 bases in between. The length of the CDR3 is 13 residues. CDR3 protein: CSVGNRLNTEAFF. CDR3 nucleotide sequence: TGCAGCGTGGGTAACAGATTGAACACTGAAGCTTTCTTT.

The chain combines TRBV12-3 or TRBV12-4 with TRBJ1-2, with D unresolved. This CDR3 has 13 amino acids. V was pared by 5 bases and J by 4 bases, with 11 bases between. CDR3 bases: TGTGCCAGCAGTCAAAGAGGGCTCTATGGCTACACCTTC. Translated, it gives CASSQRGLYGYTF.

This clone has just a few counts. J is TRBJ1-2 and V is TRBV5-1; TRBD1 matches 7 bases. The CDR3 spans 14 residues. Germline V CDR1 and CDR2: SGHRS, YFSETQ. J was trimmed by 3 bases and V by 0 bases; bases with no gene match: 2. The CDR3 loop is CASSLAGTDYGYTF. The CDR3 DNA sequence: TGCGCCAGCAGCTTGGCGGGGACAGACTATGGCTACACCTTC.

The V gene is TRBV12-3 or TRBV12-4, the J gene TRBJ2-3; D is uncertain. V was clipped by 6 bases and J by 3 bases, with 7 bases between them. The CDR3 sequence is 12 residues long. CDR3 region: CASSGVTDTQYF. DNA of the CDR3: TGTGCCAGCAGCGGAGTAACAGATACGCAGTATTTT.

The gene calls are TRBV28 and TRBJ2-2; D gene uncertain. The length of the CDR3 is 15 residues. V was pared by 5 bases and J by 2 bases, with 12 bases between. In germline, CDR1 is MDHEN, CDR2 SYDVKM. CDR3 amino acids: CASSRYSINTGELFF. The CDR3 nucleotides are TGTGCCAGCAGTAGGTACAGTATTAACACCGGGGAGCTGTTTTTT.

As to this clone: The junction departs from the called germline gene at one end, perhaps through a read error. J is TRBJ1-2 and V is TRBV9; D remains ambiguous. In germline, CDR1 is SGDLS, CDR2 YYNGEE. The CDR3 loop spans 11 amino acids. CDR3 nucleotides: TGTGCCAGCAGCGTTGGCAGTTTAAAGTTCTTC. Amino acids: CASSVGSLKFF.

The chain is built from TRBV15 and TRBJ2-1; 13 bases agree with TRBD2. CDR3 length: 16 amino acids. J lost 7 bases, V lost 5 bases, and 8 bases had no gene match. CDR1 and CDR2 from the germline V gene are LNHNV and YYDKDF (reference sequence). CDR3 nucleotide sequence: TGTGCCACCAGCGAGGGACTAGCGGGGAGAGGTAATGAGCAGTTCTTC. It translates to CATSEGLAGRGNEQFF.

CDR3 sequence reads: CASSLYSGGGQFF. CDR3 bases: TGTGCCAGCAGTTTATATAGCGGGGGCGGGCAGTTCTTC. The rearrangement uses TRBV12-3 or TRBV12-4 and TRBJ2-1; 9 nucleotides agree with TRBD2. The CDR3 runs 13 residues. The J segment lost 12 bases and the V segment lost 2 bases, leaving 5 bases of the junction unmatched.

This clone was recorded once. The chain recombines TRBV2 with TRBJ2-1; D is uncertain. V was clipped by 4 bases and J by 10 bases, with 20 bases between them. This CDR3 comprises 15 residues. Germline V lookup: CDR1 SNHLY, CDR2 FYNNEI. The CDR3: CASSGEFWAEREQFF. CDR3 bases: TGTGCCAGCAGTGGTGAGTTCTGGGCTGAGAGAGAGCAGTTCTTC. Full variable domain (remainder filled in from reference TRBV2 and TRBJ2-1): EPEVTQTPSHQVTQMGQEVILRCVPISNHLYFYWYRQILGQKVEFLVSFYNNEISEKSEIFDDQFSVERPDGSNFTLKIRSTKLEDSAMYFCASSGEFWAEREQFFGPGTRLTVL.